These 27 T cell receptor beta chains were all obtained from the same sample, sequenced in a study of Tregs in tolerant kidney transplant recipients. Their target antigens are unknown. Data came from immunoSEQ multiplex PCR; TCRdb stores just in-frame clones and leaves some out. The sample records some 18,000 clones, about two thirds being singletons. The sequencing sample was made of Tregs from blood cultured with allogeneic cells. The receptors come from a human donor in good health.

The V gene is TRBV7-6, the J gene TRBJ1-4; the D gene is possibly TRBD1 (6 bases). There are 21 residues in the CDR3. V gave up 2 bases and J gave up 5 bases, with 30 bases separating them. CDR1 and CDR2 from the germline V gene are SGHVS and FNYEAQ. The CDR3, as DNA: TGTGCCAGCAGCTTACCGGAGCGGGGGGGCAGGGTACGGGTACGGAATGAAAAACTGTTTTTT. This codes for CASSLPERGGRVRVRNEKLFF.

V and J are TRBV5-1 and TRBJ1-5; D remains unclear. CDR1 and CDR2 from the germline V gene are SGHRS and YFSETQ. The V gene lost 0 bases and the J gene lost 4 bases, with 11 bases spanning the gap. This CDR3 has 15 residues. CDR3 sequence: CASSLGSGDNQPQHF. The CDR3 DNA is TGCGCCAGCAGCTTGGGGTCGGGTGATAATCAGCCCCAGCATTTT.

CDR3 in DNA: TGTGCCAGCAGTGAAACCCCGAGGGGCCGGGAAAAACTGTTTTTT. It is translated as CASSETPRGREKLFF. The chain employs TRBV6-1 and TRBJ1-4, with D perhaps TRBD1 (5 bases). The ends were cut back, 2 bases at V and 8 bases at J, with 15 bases in the middle. Germline V gene lookup returns CDR1 MNHNS and CDR2 SASEGT. The CDR3 extends over 15 amino acids.

The chain carries TRBV19 and TRBJ2-2; D might be TRBD1 or TRBD2, each matching 5 bases. Germline V lookup: CDR1 LNHDA, CDR2 SQIVND (reference sequence). The CDR3 has 15 residues. Trimming removed 5 bases from V and 3 bases from J, with 13 bases in between. CDR3 in amino acids: CASSAGGTYTGELFF. In DNA, the CDR3 is TGTGCCAGTAGTGCCGGTGGGACCTACACCGGGGAGCTGTTTTTT.

This chain connects TRBV5-4 to TRBJ2-3; possible D gene TRBD1, 6 bases. This CDR3 comprises 16 residues. Per germline, CDR1 SGHNT and CDR2 YYREEE (reference sequence). The V and J ends lost 4 bases and 2 bases respectively, with 17 bases between them. The CDR3 sequence is CASSQLQGRHTDTQYF. CDR3 in DNA: TGTGCCAGCAGCCAACTACAGGGCCGGCACACAGATACGCAGTATTTT.

The chain combines TRBV9 with TRBJ1-3; the D gene is possibly TRBD1 (5 bases). V was cut by 0 bases and J by 2 bases, with 9 bases left in between. CDR3 length: 15 amino acids. The V gene's germline CDR1 is SGDLS and CDR2 YYNGEE. The CDR3 reads CASSVAAGTGNTIYF. CDR3 coding DNA: TGTGCCAGCAGCGTAGCAGCAGGGACTGGAAACACCATATATTTT.

The chain links TRBV10-3 to TRBJ1-5, with D tentatively TRBD1 (5 bases). CDR3 size: 14 residues. The germline CDR1 and CDR2 sequences are ENHRY and SYGVKD. Trimming took off 0 bases at V and 6 bases at J, with 9 bases between the two ends. This CDR3 is CAISESGESQPQHF. Written as DNA, the CDR3 is TGTGCCATCAGTGAGTCAGGGGAGAGTCAGCCCCAGCATTTT.

This chain connects TRBV10-3 to TRBJ2-1; D is unresolved. The CDR3 is 11 amino acids. Germline-derived CDR1 and CDR2 are ENHRY and SYGVKD. Trimming took off 5 bases at V and 8 bases at J, with 7 bases between the two ends. The CDR3: CAISLFDEQFF. Written as DNA, the CDR3 is TGTGCCATCAGTCTCTTTGATGAGCAGTTCTTC.

This clone was seen a handful of times. V gene TRBV10-1 combines with J gene TRBJ1-1, with TRBD1 matching 9 bases. Germline-derived CDR1 and CDR2 are WNHNN and SYGVQD (reference sequence). This CDR3 contains 14 residues. V shed 4 bases and J 4 bases; nucleotides not matched to a gene: 4. The CDR3 sequence is CASSVRQGGTEAFF. CDR3 coding DNA: TGCGCCAGCAGTGTCCGACAGGGGGGCACTGAAGCTTTCTTT.

The chain links TRBV14 to TRBJ2-2, with no clear D. Germline loops: CDR1 SGHDN, CDR2 FVKESK. CDR3 length: 14 amino acids. The V and J ends lost 0 bases and 6 bases respectively, with 8 bases between them. The CDR3 spells CASSQERPPGELFF. The DNA for the CDR3 is TGTGCCAGCAGCCAAGAAAGGCCTCCCGGGGAGCTGTTTTTT. Drawing the rest from reference TRBV14 and TRBJ2-2, the complete variable domain is EAGVTQFPSHSVIEKGQTVTLRCDPISGHDNLYWYRRVMGKEIKFLLHFVKESKQDESGMPNNRFLAERTGGTYSTLKVQPAELEDSGVYFCASSQERPPGELFFGEGSRLTVL.

The chain links TRBV27 to TRBJ2-3; possibly TRBD2 for D (6 bases). The CDR3 length is 15 residues. The V end lost 8 bases, the J end lost 2 bases, and 17 bases lay between the germline ends. CDR1 is MNHEY and CDR2 is SMNVEV in the germline V gene (reference sequence). The DNA for the CDR3 is TGTGCCAGCCGGGAGCTATGGGGGAACACAGATACGCAGTATTTT. Translation: CASRELWGNTDTQYF.

The chain recombines TRBV27 with TRBJ2-7; D is ambiguous. The CDR3 covers 12 residues. With 8 bases removed from V and 2 bases from J, the gap between germline ends came to 10 bases. Germline V gives CDR1 MNHEY, CDR2 SMNVEV (reference sequence). Here the CDR3 reads CASLSFAYEQYF. The CDR3 DNA reads TGTGCCAGCCTCTCCTTTGCCTACGAGCAGTACTTC.

The chain links TRBV6-6 to TRBJ2-6; D gene ambiguous. This CDR3 region has 16 residues. Germline V CDR1 and CDR2: MNHNY, SVGAGI (reference sequence). V was cut by 8 bases and J by 0 bases, with 14 bases left in between. CDR3 coding DNA: TGTGCCAGCCTCGGGCCTTTGGCCTCTGGGGCCAACGTCCTGACTTTC. Its protein product is CASLGPLASGANVLTF.

This chain's CDR3 is CASRDRPLSYEQYF. The CDR3 region has the DNA TGTGCCAGCCGGGACAGGCCTCTATCCTACGAGCAGTACTTC. The chain links TRBV27 to TRBJ2-7, with TRBD1 matching over 8 bases. This CDR3 has 14 residues. Losses at the gene ends were 8 bases for V and 1 base for J; bases not matched to a gene: 7. Germline-derived CDR1 and CDR2 are MNHEY and SMNVEV (reference sequence).

V usage is TRBV28 and J usage is TRBJ2-7; 16 bases map to TRBD2. Germline V gene sequence: CDR1 MDHEN, CDR2 SYDVKM. With V trimmed by 8 bases and J by 4 bases, 14 bases remained unmatched. The CDR3 runs to 18 residues. The CDR3 coding sequence is TGTGCCAGCGGCACCACCGGGACTAGCGGGAGGGCCATTTACGAGCAGTACTTC. It codes for CASGTTGTSGRAIYEQYF.

The rearrangement joins TRBV10-3 to TRBJ2-7; a weak D match, TRBD1 (6 bases). The V gene lost 3 bases and the J gene lost 6 bases, with 12 bases spanning the gap. This CDR3 comprises 13 residues. From germline, CDR1 is ENHRY and CDR2 SYGVKD. CDR3 DNA: TGTGCCATCAGTGAATTAGGGGGAAGCGAGCAGTACTTC. This encodes CAISELGGSEQYF.

The rearrangement links TRBV10-3 to TRBJ1-3, with 7 bases fitting TRBD1. The CDR3 is 14 amino acids. Germline-derived CDR1 and CDR2 are ENHRY and SYGVKD. V was pared by 6 bases and J by 2 bases, with 4 bases of the junction left unmatched. The CDR3 sequence is CAISRTGAGNTIYF. In DNA form, the CDR3 reads TGTGCCATCAGCCGGACAGGCGCTGGAAACACCATATATTTT.

This clone appeared a few times. The chain uses TRBV6-5 and TRBJ1-2, with D hard to call. Trimming cost V 3 bases and J 1 base, with 6 bases left between them. The germline V gene encodes CDR1 MNHEY and CDR2 SVGAGI. This CDR3 region has 13 residues. The CDR3 sequence: CASSYQNNYGYTF. The CDR3 DNA reads as TGTGCCAGCAGTTATCAGAATAACTATGGCTACACCTTC.

V gene TRBV15 combines with J gene TRBJ1-4, with TRBD1 matching 7 bases. The germline V gene encodes CDR1 LNHNV and CDR2 YYDKDF (reference sequence). The CDR3 spans 16 residues. V lost 3 bases to trimming and J lost 6 bases; unmatched junction nucleotides: 10. As DNA, the CDR3 is TGTGCCACCAGCAGCGCAAACCCGGGACAGCATGAAAAACTGTTTTTT. Encoded protein: CATSSANPGQHEKLFF. The whole variable domain, remainder taken from reference TRBV15 and TRBJ1-4, is DAMVIQNPRYQVTQFGKPVTLSCSQTLNHNVMYWYQQKSSQAPKLLFHYYDKDFNNEADTPDNFQSRRPNTSFCFLDIRSPGLGDTAMYLCATSSANPGQHEKLFFGSGTQLSVL.

This clone turned up a few times. The V and J genes are TRBV11-2 and TRBJ2-7; TRBD2 matches 12 bases. Germline V gives CDR1 SGHAT, CDR2 FQNNGV. V lost 0 bases to trimming and J lost 6 bases; unmatched junction nucleotides: 3. The CDR3 runs to 15 residues. In DNA form, the CDR3 reads TGTGCCAGCAGCTTAGATCTAGCGGGAGGGCTCGAGCAGTACTTC. Translating it yields CASSLDLAGGLEQYF.

The chain uses TRBV7-6 and TRBJ2-5; D tentatively fits TRBD1 or TRBD2 (5 bases each). Germline CDR1 SGHVS, CDR2 FNYEAQ. CDR3 length: 16 amino acids. The germline V and J ends were trimmed by 2 bases and 5 bases, with 18 bases remaining between them. Written as DNA, the CDR3 is TGTGCCAGCAGCTTATCTACGGGACGCAGTGTCGAGACCCAGTACTTC. Protein: CASSLSTGRSVETQYF.

The table lists this clone with a few counts. The chain employs TRBV9 and TRBJ1-3; no definite D call. Per germline, CDR1 SGDLS and CDR2 YYNGEE. Trimming pared 7 bases from V and 0 bases from J, leaving 14 bases between. The CDR3 covers 15 residues. The CDR3 reads CASAPPGVSGNTIYF. CDR3 coding DNA: TGTGCCAGCGCGCCCCCCGGGGTCTCTGGAAACACCATATATTTT.

In its sample, this clone was seen a few times. The chain employs TRBV4-2 and TRBJ2-1; TRBD1 matches 8 bases. Germline V gives CDR1 LGHNA, CDR2 YNFKEQ. The CDR3 runs to 16 residues. The junction had 5 bases not matched to a gene; V was cut back by 0 bases and J by 4 bases. Written as DNA, the CDR3 is TGTGCCAGCAGCCAAGATCTACAGGGGGGATACAATGAGCAGTTCTTC. The encoded protein is CASSQDLQGGYNEQFF.

This chain joins TRBV4-2 and TRBJ2-1; perhaps TRBD1 as D (5 bases). This CDR3 has 17 amino acids. Trimming removed 3 bases at V and 4 bases at J, with 19 bases between. From germline, CDR1 is LGHNA and CDR2 YNFKEQ. The CDR3: CASSQSIGAGQYNEQFF. The CDR3, as DNA: TGTGCCAGCAGCCAGTCTATAGGGGCAGGGCAATACAATGAGCAGTTCTTC.

The gene calls are TRBV6-5 and TRBJ2-2, with D perhaps TRBD2 (7 bases). Trimming took 6 bases from V and 3 from J, leaving 11 bases between them. There are 14 residues in the CDR3. The germline V gene has CDR1 MNHEY and CDR2 SVGAGI. In nucleotides, the CDR3 is TGTGCCAGCAGGAGGGGGGGCGACACCGGGGAGCTGTTTTTT. This translates into CASRRGGDTGELFF.

This chain links TRBV29-1 with TRBJ1-1, with D unclear. V lost 3 bases, J lost 1 base, and 3 bases lay in between. In germline, CDR1 is SQVTM, CDR2 ANQGSEA. The CDR3 extends over 11 amino acids. CDR3 residues: CSVERNTEAFF. The CDR3 DNA follows: TGCAGCGTTGAGAGGAACACTGAAGCTTTCTTT.

The rearrangement links TRBV6-5 to TRBJ2-5; D remains ambiguous. The CDR3 runs to 14 residues. Trimming removed 2 bases at V and 0 bases at J, with 7 bases between. CDR1 and CDR2 (germline): MNHEY, SVGAGI. The CDR3 reads CASSYHTNQETQYF. The CDR3 DNA follows: TGTGCCAGCAGTTACCATACCAACCAAGAGACCCAGTACTTC.